Reported below is one T cell receptor (beta chain). This entry belongs to a study of cytomegalovirus exposure and HLA in healthy donors. The PCR employed 60 Vbeta primers together with 13 Jbeta primers. The table came from immunoSEQ multiplex PCR; TCRdb's copy has only in-frame clones and leaves some out. Altogether some 190,000 clones are present, about four fifths being singletons, with the ten largest covering less than 2.5%. There are 15 residues in the CDR3. The germline gives CDR1 MDHEN, CDR2 SYDVKM. V gave up 5 bases and J gave up 3 bases, with 16 bases separating them. This clonotype was obtained from a male donor in good health and CMV-seronegative. The specimen was PBMCs. The chain joins TRBV28 to TRBJ1-2; possibly TRBD1 for D (5 bases). In DNA form, the CDR3 reads TGTGCCAGCAGTCCTACAGGAGTCTCTCACTATGGCTACACCTTC. Translating it yields CASSPTGVSHYGYTF.